These 9 T cell receptor beta chains came from one sample sequenced in a study of T cells after yellow fever vaccination. TCRdb redid the calling of the 5' RACE reads with MiXCR, one entry per CDR3 protein. The sample has about 26,000 distinct CDR3 sequences; approximately 4.9% are singletons. Specimen: PBMCs, either bulk or a sorted T-cell subset (CD4+, CD8+, memory, or dextramer-sorted; not recorded which), collected on the day of the yellow fever booster vaccination. Receptors were obtained from a young man who received the YFV17D yellow fever vaccine.

This clonotype has ten or more counts. This chain connects TRBV20-1 to TRBJ2-5; weak D call: TRBD1 (6 bases). V was clipped by 5 bases and J by 3 bases, with 7 bases between them. This CDR3 comprises 11 residues. Germline V gives CDR1 DFQATT, CDR2 SNEGSKA (reference sequence). Here the CDR3 reads CSAAGEETQYF. CDR3 DNA: TGCAGTGCTGCAGGGGAAGAGACCCAGTACTTC.

This clonotype occurred many times. V and J are TRBV9 and TRBJ1-1; D uncertain. V was cut by 0 bases and J by 7 bases, with 10 bases left in between. The germline V gene encodes CDR1 SGDLS and CDR2 YYNGEE. This CDR3 comprises 13 residues. The CDR3 DNA reads as TGTGCCAGCAGCGTAGGACTGAAGGGTGAAGCTTTCTTT. Its protein product is CASSVGLKGEAFF.

This clonotype came up many times. The chain uses TRBV18 and TRBJ2-6, with D possibly TRBD2 on 6 matching bases. CDR1 KGHSH and CDR2 LQKENI come from the germline V gene. The CDR3 has 16 amino acids. V was pared by 2 bases and J by 2 bases, with 10 bases between. CDR3 loop: CASSPVGEAGANVLTF. The CDR3 nucleotides are TGTGCCAGCTCACCAGTCGGGGAGGCTGGGGCCAACGTCCTGACTTTC.

This clonotype was seen repeatedly, ten times or more. In this CDR3 the conserved last residue, phenylalanine or tryptophan, is missing, so a read error is likely. The DNA is left out, because the CDR3 cannot be placed on it with certainty; the CDR3 is given as TCRdb lists it. This rearrangement joins TRBV28 to TRBJ1-3. The germline V gene encodes CDR1 MDHEN and CDR2 SYDVKM. The CDR3 is 10 residues long, counting both termini. The CDR3: CASSSGPDAL.

This clonotype was detected many times. The rearrangement links TRBV20-1 to TRBJ1-4, with a weak D call TRBD1 (5 bases). CDR3 length equals 16 residues. Trimming shortened V by 5 bases and J by 8 bases, and 24 bases separated the two germline ends. Looked up from germline, CDR1 is DFQATT and CDR2 is SNEGSKA (reference sequence). CDR3 nucleotides: TGCAGTGCTCACCCCTCGGGGCTCGTCCGGAGGGAAAAACTGTTTTTT. Its translation: CSAHPSGLVRREKLFF.

Only a few counts were recorded for this clonotype. V and J are TRBV7-8 and TRBJ2-2; 8 bases line up with TRBD2. CDR3 length equals 16 residues. Trimming removed 5 bases from V and 5 bases from J; junction bases left unmatched: 10. From germline, CDR1 is SGHVS and CDR2 FQNEAQ. DNA of the CDR3: TGTGCCAGCAGCCCACGGGTGGGCGGGGGGACCGGGGAGCTGTTTTTT. Its translation: CASSPRVGGGTGELFF.

This clonotype was counted ten times or more. The J gene is TRBJ2-3, the V gene TRBV11-3; TRBD2 might be the D (5 bases). CDR3 size: 13 residues. Germline V gene sequence: CDR1 SGHNT, CDR2 YENEEA. With 5 bases removed from V and 2 bases from J, the gap between germline ends came to 8 bases. The CDR3 DNA is TGTGCCAGCAGCACGGGGAACACAGATACGCAGTATTTT. It encodes CASSTGNTDTQYF.

The sample holds many counts of this clonotype. This chain links TRBV7-9 with TRBJ2-7; the match to TRBD1 covers 8 bases. Losses at the gene ends were 5 bases for V and 4 bases for J; bases not matched to a gene: 16. Germline lookup yields CDR1 SEHNR and CDR2 FQNEAQ (reference sequence). The CDR3 sequence is 17 residues long. The CDR3 protein is CASSPAVRPGGSYEQYF. For the CDR3, the DNA is TGTGCCAGCAGCCCAGCGGTCCGGCCAGGGGGCTCGTACGAGCAGTACTTC.

This clonotype was found many times. This chain connects TRBV18 to TRBJ1-1; 7 nucleotides line up with TRBD1. Germline-derived CDR1 and CDR2 are KGHSH and LQKENI. The J segment lost 5 bases and the V segment lost 2 bases, leaving 2 bases of the junction unmatched. The CDR3 is made up of 13 amino acids. Written as DNA, the CDR3 is TGTGCCAGCTCACCAACAGGGGAGACTGAAGCTTTCTTT. Translation gives CASSPTGETEAFF.